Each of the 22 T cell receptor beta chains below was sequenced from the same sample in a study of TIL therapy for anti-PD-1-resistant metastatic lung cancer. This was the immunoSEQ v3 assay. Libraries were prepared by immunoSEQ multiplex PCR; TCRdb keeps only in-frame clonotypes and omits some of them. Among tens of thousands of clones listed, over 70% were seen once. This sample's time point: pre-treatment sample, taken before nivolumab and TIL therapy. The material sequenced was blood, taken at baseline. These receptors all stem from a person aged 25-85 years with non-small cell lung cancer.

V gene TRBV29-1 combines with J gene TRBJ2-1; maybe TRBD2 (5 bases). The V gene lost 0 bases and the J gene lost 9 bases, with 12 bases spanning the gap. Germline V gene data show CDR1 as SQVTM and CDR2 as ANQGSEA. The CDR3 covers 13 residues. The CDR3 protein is CSVEERPRGEQFF. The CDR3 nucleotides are TGCAGCGTTGAAGAGCGGCCACGGGGTGAGCAGTTCTTC.

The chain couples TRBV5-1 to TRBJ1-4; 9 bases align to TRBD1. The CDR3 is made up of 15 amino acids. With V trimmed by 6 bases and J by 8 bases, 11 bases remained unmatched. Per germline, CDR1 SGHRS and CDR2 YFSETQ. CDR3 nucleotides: TGCGCCAGCACCAAGGACAGGGGAGGTGGAGAAAAACTGTTTTTT. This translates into CASTKDRGGGEKLFF.

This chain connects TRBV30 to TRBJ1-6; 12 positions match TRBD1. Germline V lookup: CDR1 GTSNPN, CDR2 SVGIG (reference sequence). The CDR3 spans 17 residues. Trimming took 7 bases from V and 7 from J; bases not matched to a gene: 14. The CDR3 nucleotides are TGTGCCTATACCGGGACAGGGGGCCTGGGTGGAAATTCACCCCTCCACTTT. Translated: CAYTGTGGLGGNSPLHF.

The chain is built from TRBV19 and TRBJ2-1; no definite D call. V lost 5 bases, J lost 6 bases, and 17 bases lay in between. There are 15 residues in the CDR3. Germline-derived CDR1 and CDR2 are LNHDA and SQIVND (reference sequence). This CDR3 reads CASSPPILSTNEQFF. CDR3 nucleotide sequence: TGTGCCAGTAGTCCCCCGATTCTCTCTACCAATGAGCAGTTCTTC.

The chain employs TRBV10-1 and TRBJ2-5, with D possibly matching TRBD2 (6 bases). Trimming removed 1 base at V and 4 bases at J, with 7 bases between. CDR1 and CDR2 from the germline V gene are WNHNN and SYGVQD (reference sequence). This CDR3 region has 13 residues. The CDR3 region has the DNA TGCGCCAGCAGTGAGTGGGGAGGAGAGACCCAGTACTTC. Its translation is CASSEWGGETQYF.

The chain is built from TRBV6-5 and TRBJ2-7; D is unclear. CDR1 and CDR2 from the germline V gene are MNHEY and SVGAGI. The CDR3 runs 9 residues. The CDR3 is CASSDPFRV. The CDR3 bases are TGTGCCAGCAGTGACCCATTCCGCGTC.

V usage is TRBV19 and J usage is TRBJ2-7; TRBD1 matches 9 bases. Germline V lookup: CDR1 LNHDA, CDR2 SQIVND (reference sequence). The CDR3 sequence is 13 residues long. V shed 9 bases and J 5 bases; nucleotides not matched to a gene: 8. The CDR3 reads CASVGTGSHEQYF. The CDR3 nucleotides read TGTGCCAGCGTGGGGACAGGGTCCCACGAGCAGTACTTC.

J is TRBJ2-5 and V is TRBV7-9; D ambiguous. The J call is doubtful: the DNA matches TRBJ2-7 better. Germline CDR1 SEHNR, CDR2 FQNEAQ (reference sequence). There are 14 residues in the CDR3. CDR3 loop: CASSLGPSSYEQYF. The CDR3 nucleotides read TGTGCCAGCAGCCTAGGGCCGAGCTCCTACGAGCAGTACTTC.

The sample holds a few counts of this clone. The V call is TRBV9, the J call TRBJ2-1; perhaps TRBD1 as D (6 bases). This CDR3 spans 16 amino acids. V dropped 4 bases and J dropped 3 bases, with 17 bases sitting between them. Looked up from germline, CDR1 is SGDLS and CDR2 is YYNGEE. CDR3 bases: TGTGCCAGCAGCCCCTCAGGACAGTTCTTCTACAATGAGCAGTTCTTC. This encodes CASSPSGQFFYNEQFF.

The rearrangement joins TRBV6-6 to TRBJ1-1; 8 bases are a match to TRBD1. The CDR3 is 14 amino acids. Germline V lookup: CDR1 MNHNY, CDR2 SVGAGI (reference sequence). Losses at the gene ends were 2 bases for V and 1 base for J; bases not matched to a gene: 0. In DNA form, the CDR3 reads TGTGCCAGCAGTTACGGACAGGGGAACACTGAAGCTTTCTTT. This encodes CASSYGQGNTEAFF.

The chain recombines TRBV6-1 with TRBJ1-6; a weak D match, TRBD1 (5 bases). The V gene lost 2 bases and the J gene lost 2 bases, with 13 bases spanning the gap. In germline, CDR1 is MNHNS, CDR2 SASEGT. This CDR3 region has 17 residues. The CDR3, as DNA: TGTGCCAGCAGTGAACGGAAGGGGAGCACCTATAATTCACCCCTCCACTTT. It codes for CASSERKGSTYNSPLHF.

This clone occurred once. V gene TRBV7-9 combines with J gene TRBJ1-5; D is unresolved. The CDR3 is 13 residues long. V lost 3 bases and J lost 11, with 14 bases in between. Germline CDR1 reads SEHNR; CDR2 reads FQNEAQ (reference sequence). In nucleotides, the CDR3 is TGTGCCAGCAGCTTGTCGCGCCTCGGGGCCCAGCATTTT. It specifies CASSLSRLGAQHF.

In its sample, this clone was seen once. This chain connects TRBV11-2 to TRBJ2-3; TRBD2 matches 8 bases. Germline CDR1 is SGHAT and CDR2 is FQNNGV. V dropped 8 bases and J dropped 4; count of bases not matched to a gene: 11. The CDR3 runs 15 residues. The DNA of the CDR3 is TGTGCCAGCCTTCGGGAGGGGCGCCTCTCAGATACGCAGTATTTT. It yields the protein CASLREGRLSDTQYF.

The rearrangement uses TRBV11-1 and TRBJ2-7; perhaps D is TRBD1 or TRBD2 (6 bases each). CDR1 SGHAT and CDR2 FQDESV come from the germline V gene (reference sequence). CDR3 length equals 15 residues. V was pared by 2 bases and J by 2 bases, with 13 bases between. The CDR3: CASSLMGGGPYEQYF. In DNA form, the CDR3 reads TGTGCCAGCAGCTTAATGGGTGGGGGGCCCTACGAGCAGTACTTC. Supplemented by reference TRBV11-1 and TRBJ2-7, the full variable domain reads EAEVAQSPRYKITEKSQAVAFWCDPISGHATLYWYRQILGQGPELLVQFQDESVVDDSQLPKDRFSAERLKGVDSTLKIQPAELGDSAMYLCASSLMGGGPYEQYFGPGTRLTVT.

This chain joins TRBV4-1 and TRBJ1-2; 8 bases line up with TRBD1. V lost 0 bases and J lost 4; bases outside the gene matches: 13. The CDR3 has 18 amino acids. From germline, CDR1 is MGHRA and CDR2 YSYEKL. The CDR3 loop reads CASSQEGSGQAFPYGYTF. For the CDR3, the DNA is TGCGCCAGCAGCCAAGAGGGATCGGGACAGGCGTTCCCCTATGGCTACACCTTC.

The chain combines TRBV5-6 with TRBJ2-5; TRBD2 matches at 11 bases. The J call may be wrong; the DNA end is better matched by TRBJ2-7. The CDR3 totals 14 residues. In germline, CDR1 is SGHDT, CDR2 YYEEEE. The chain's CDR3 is CASSWTSGYYEQYF. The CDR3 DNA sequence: TGTGCCAGCAGCTGGACTAGCGGGTACTACGAGCAGTACTTC.

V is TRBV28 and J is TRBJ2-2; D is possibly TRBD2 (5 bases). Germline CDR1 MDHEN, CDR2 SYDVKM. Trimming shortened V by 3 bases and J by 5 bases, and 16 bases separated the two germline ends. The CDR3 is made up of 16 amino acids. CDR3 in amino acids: CASSLRGFGSTGELFF. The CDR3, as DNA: TGTGCCAGCAGTTTGAGAGGGTTTGGTTCAACCGGGGAGCTGTTTTTT.

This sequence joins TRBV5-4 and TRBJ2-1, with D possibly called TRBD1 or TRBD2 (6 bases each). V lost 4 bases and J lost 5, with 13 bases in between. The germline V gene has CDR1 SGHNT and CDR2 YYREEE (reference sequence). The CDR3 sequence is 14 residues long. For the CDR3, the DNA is TGTGCCAGCAGCAGATTGGAGGGGGACAATGAGCAGTTCTTC. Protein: CASSRLEGDNEQFF.

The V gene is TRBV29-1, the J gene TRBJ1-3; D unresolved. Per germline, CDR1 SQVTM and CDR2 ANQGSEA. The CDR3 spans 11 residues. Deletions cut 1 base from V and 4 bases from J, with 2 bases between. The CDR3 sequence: CSVEAGNTIYF. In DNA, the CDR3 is TGCAGCGTTGAAGCCGGAAACACCATATATTTT.

CDR3 residues: CASSWAVSYEQYF. The CDR3 DNA is TGTGCCAGCAGTTGGGCTGTCTCCTACGAGCAGTACTTC. The chain combines TRBV27 with TRBJ2-7; no clear D. Per germline, CDR1 MNHEY and CDR2 SMNVEV (reference sequence). The CDR3 is 13 residues long. V was clipped by 4 bases and J by 0 bases, with 7 bases between them.

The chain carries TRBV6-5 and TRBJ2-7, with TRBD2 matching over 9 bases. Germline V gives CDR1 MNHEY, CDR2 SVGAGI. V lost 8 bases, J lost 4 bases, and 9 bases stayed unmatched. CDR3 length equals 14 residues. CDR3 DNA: TGTGCCAGCGGGCCGGGCGGGAGGGCTTACGAGCAGTACTTC. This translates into CASGPGGRAYEQYF.

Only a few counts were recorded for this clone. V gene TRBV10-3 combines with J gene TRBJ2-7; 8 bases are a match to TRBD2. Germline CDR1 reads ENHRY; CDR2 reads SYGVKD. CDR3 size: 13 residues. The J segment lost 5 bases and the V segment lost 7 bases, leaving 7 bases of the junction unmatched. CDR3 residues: CAIKEREIDEQYF. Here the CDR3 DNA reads TGTGCCATCAAAGAGCGGGAGATAGACGAGCAGTACTTC.